These 7 T cell receptor beta chains share one sample of origin, sequenced in a study of shared clonotypes between healthy human individuals. Libraries were prepared by immunoSEQ multiplex PCR; TCRdb keeps only in-frame clonotypes and omits some of them. The sample contains 640,000 or so clones, roughly 70% of which appear only once. Sequenced material: memory CD4+ T cells sorted from blood. As to subset: CD45RA-negative fraction. These receptors originate from a woman aged 25 to 45 in good health.

The J gene is TRBJ2-7, the V gene TRBV6-7, with D possibly being TRBD2 (6 bases). TRBV6-7 is an open reading frame, and its role is uncertain. The CDR3 loop spans 14 amino acids. The V end was cut by 4 bases, the J end by 4 bases, with 14 bases between. DNA of the CDR3: TGTGCCAGCAGTTTCGTCGGGAGAGTGTACGAGCAGTACTTC. Translated, it gives CASSFVGRVYEQYF.

The gene calls are TRBV5-7 and TRBJ1-2, with 7 bases lining up with TRBD1. TRBV5-7 carries the ORF label, with uncertain function. V shed 4 bases and J 2 bases; nucleotides not matched to a gene: 5. The CDR3 is 14 residues long. CDR3: CASSPGTDNYGYTF. For the CDR3, the DNA is TGTGCCAGCAGCCCCGGGACAGACAACTATGGCTACACCTTC.

The chain couples TRBV19 to TRBJ2-5, with D possibly TRBD1 on 5 matching bases. V lost 7 bases to trimming and J lost 0 bases, with 15 bases between them. The CDR3 spans 15 residues. Per germline, CDR1 LNHDA and CDR2 SQIVND (reference sequence). The CDR3 protein is CASKYDSRNQETQYF. CDR3 in DNA: TGTGCCAGTAAATATGACAGCAGAAACCAAGAGACCCAGTACTTC.

The chain links TRBV5-1 to TRBJ1-1, with D maybe TRBD1 (5 bases). Looked up from germline, CDR1 is SGHRS and CDR2 is YFSETQ. Trimming pared 0 bases from V and 5 bases from J, leaving 14 bases between. The CDR3 has 15 amino acids. CDR3 DNA: TGCGCCAGCAGCTTGGACGGCTTGAGGGGTACTGAAGCTTTCTTT. Residues: CASSLDGLRGTEAFF.

CDR3 sequence reads: CASSLSAGMNTEAFF. The CDR3 bases are TGTGCCAGCAGTTTATCGGCAGGGATGAACACTGAAGCTTTCTTT. This chain connects TRBV28 to TRBJ1-1; a weak D match, TRBD1 (5 bases). Germline lookup yields CDR1 MDHEN and CDR2 SYDVKM. This CDR3 contains 15 residues. Deletions cut 1 base from V and 0 bases from J, with 9 bases between.

Only a few counts were recorded for this clone. The V gene is TRBV6-1, the J gene TRBJ1-4; 7 nucleotides align to TRBD1. V lost 3 bases to trimming and J lost 2 bases; unmatched junction nucleotides: 3. This CDR3 spans 15 amino acids. Per germline, CDR1 MNHNS and CDR2 SASEGT. For the CDR3, the DNA is TGTGCCAGCAGTGATGAGACAGGGACTAATGAAAAACTGTTTTTT. Translating gives CASSDETGTNEKLFF.

The rearrangement uses TRBV28 and TRBJ1-3; D gene ambiguous. V was trimmed by 6 bases and J by 6 bases, leaving 15 bases between them. This CDR3 has 14 residues. Germline CDR1 and CDR2: MDHEN and SYDVKM. In DNA, the CDR3 is TGTGCCAGCAGCTCCGGGCCACTTTTAAACACCATATATTTT. This sequence encodes CASSSGPLLNTIYF.